The 24 T cell receptor beta chains in this list originate from one sample, sequenced in a study of cytomegalovirus exposure and HLA in healthy donors. In the PCR, 60 Vbeta and 13 Jbeta primers were used. TCRdb keeps only in-frame clones here, not all; method: immunoSEQ multiplex PCR. The table includes some 170,000 clones, around 70% detected once. What was sequenced was PBMCs. The source is a man aged 18 to 29 in good health and CMV-seropositive.

The V gene is TRBV5-6, the J gene TRBJ1-3; no clear D gene. The germline V and J ends were trimmed by 0 bases and 2 bases, with 12 bases remaining between them. Germline V CDR1 and CDR2: SGHDT, YYEEEE. The CDR3 totals 16 residues. CDR3 region: CASSLELLRAGNTIYF. As DNA, the CDR3 is TGTGCCAGCAGCTTGGAGCTGCTTCGGGCTGGAAACACCATATATTTT.

This chain connects TRBV30 to TRBJ1-3; D ambiguous. The germline V gene encodes CDR1 GTSNPN and CDR2 SVGIG (reference sequence). V lost 4 bases to trimming and J lost 5 bases, with 12 bases between them. There are 13 residues in the CDR3. The CDR3 nucleotides read TGTGCCTGGACTACGACGGGGAGAAACACCATATATTTT. Translating gives CAWTTTGRNTIYF.

In this sample, this clone turned up a few times. The chain recombines TRBV2 with TRBJ2-3; D remains ambiguous. This CDR3 is built from 12 residues. Between the trimmed V and J ends, which lost 7 bases and 1 base, there was a span of 6 bases. The germline V gene encodes CDR1 SNHLY and CDR2 FYNNEI. CDR3 DNA sequence: TGTGCCAGCACAGGCGGCACAGATACGCAGTATTTT. As protein: CASTGGTDTQYF.

The genes are TRBV30 and TRBJ1-3; D ambiguous. The CDR3 sequence is 13 residues long. Between the trimmed V and J ends, which lost 6 bases and 0 bases, there was a span of 9 bases. Germline values: CDR1 GTSNPN, CDR2 SVGIG (reference sequence). CDR3 bases: TGTGCCTGTATTTCGAGCTCTGGAAACACCATATATTTT. Translating it yields CACISSSGNTIYF. The whole variable domain, remainder taken from reference TRBV30 and TRBJ1-3, is SQTIHQWPATLVQPVGSPLSLECTVEGTSNPNLYWYRQAAGRGLQLLFYSVGIGQISSEVPQNLSASRPQDRQFILSSKKLLLSDSGFYLCACISSSGNTIYFGEGSWLTVV.

This sequence joins TRBV6-5 and TRBJ1-2; maybe TRBD1 (6 bases). CDR3 length: 14 residues. CDR1 and CDR2 (germline): MNHEY, SVGAGI. Trimming stripped 2 bases from V and 8 bases from J, with 15 bases between. CDR3: CASSYDGGRVGYTF. DNA of the CDR3: TGTGCCAGCAGTTACGACGGGGGGCGCGTCGGCTACACCTTC.

This clone was found a few times. The chain employs TRBV5-5 and TRBJ1-5; a weak D match, TRBD1 (6 bases). The CDR3 sequence is 13 residues long. Germline lookup yields CDR1 SGHKS and CDR2 YYEKEE (reference sequence). Trimming left V 4 bases short and J 6 bases short, with 11 bases between. As DNA, the CDR3 is TGTGCCAGCAGCAAGGACAGATCTCAGCCCCAGCATTTT. Amino acid sequence: CASSKDRSQPQHF.

The genes are TRBV5-6 and TRBJ1-2; D remains ambiguous. CDR3 size: 14 residues. V dropped 4 bases and J dropped 0 bases, with 10 bases sitting between them. CDR1 is SGHDT and CDR2 is YYEEEE in the germline V gene. DNA for the CDR3: TGTGCCAGCAGCCCGGGGAGAGCTAACTATGGCTACACCTTC. As protein: CASSPGRANYGYTF.

Worth noting for this clone: The sample carries other DNA sequences with the same CDR3. This rearrangement joins TRBV30 to TRBJ1-2; perhaps TRBD1 as D (6 bases). The CDR3 consists of 13 residues. Per germline, CDR1 GTSNPN and CDR2 SVGIG (reference sequence). V dropped 0 bases and J dropped 4 bases, with 9 bases sitting between them. CDR3 amino acids: CAWSVQGGYGYTF. In DNA, the CDR3 is TGTGCCTGGAGTGTACAGGGTGGCTATGGCTACACCTTC.

J is TRBJ2-5 and V is TRBV29-1; TRBD2 is a possible D gene (5 bases). V lost 3 bases, J lost 5 bases, and 13 bases lay in between. This CDR3 contains 13 residues. Germline-derived CDR1 and CDR2 are SQVTM and ANQGSEA. The CDR3, as DNA: TGCAGCGTTGAGGAAACTAGAGCGGAGACCCAGTACTTC. Encoded protein: CSVEETRAETQYF.

CDR3: CASKWAENTEAFF. The CDR3 coding sequence is TGTGCCAGCAAATGGGCAGAGAACACTGAAGCTTTCTTT. The V gene is TRBV14, the J gene TRBJ1-1; no clear D. This CDR3 spans 13 amino acids. CDR1 SGHDN and CDR2 FVKESK come from the germline V gene. V shed 7 bases and J shed 1 base, with 10 bases lying between them.

This clone was picked up a small number of times. The chain couples TRBV10-3 to TRBJ2-2; 9 nucleotides match TRBD2. The CDR3 consists of 15 residues. V dropped 0 bases and J dropped 5; count of bases not matched to a gene: 1. Germline values: CDR1 ENHRY, CDR2 SYGVKD. The CDR3 protein is CAISESAGGTGELFF. CDR3 bases: TGTGCCATCAGTGAGTCCGCGGGAGGGACCGGGGAGCTGTTTTTT.

This clone has more than one count but fewer than ten. This chain connects TRBV2 to TRBJ1-4; a possible D gene is TRBD1 (6 bases). The CDR3 runs to 14 residues. Trimming took off 4 bases at V and 5 bases at J, with 11 bases between the two ends. CDR1 and CDR2 (germline): SNHLY, FYNNEI. CDR3 in amino acids: CASSGKGDNEKLFF. As DNA, the CDR3 is TGTGCCAGCAGTGGAAAGGGGGACAATGAAAAACTGTTTTTT.

The gene calls are TRBV6-4 and TRBJ1-6, with no clear D. V was shortened by 6 bases and J by 9 bases, with 15 bases between the two germline ends. The V gene's germline CDR1 is MRHNA and CDR2 SNTAGT. The CDR3 spans 14 residues. The CDR3 DNA sequence: TGTGCCAGCAGACAGACAAGCTCCACTTCACCCCTCCACTTT. Translation gives CASRQTSSTSPLHF.

This chain uses TRBV6-1 with TRBJ2-1; 11 bases agree with TRBD2. V gave up 6 bases and J gave up 8 bases; unmatched junction bases: 9. There are 15 residues in the CDR3. Germline V lookup: CDR1 MNHNS, CDR2 SASEGT. The CDR3 reads CASRPLAGGSYEQFF. In DNA form, the CDR3 reads TGTGCCAGCAGACCTCTAGCGGGAGGATCCTATGAGCAGTTCTTC.

The genes are TRBV5-4 and TRBJ2-7, with no clear D. The V end was cut by 3 bases, the J end by 0 bases, with 7 bases between. CDR1 and CDR2 (germline): SGHNT, YYREEE (reference sequence). The CDR3 covers 13 residues. This CDR3 is CASSSPSSYEQYV. For the CDR3, the DNA is TGTGCCAGCAGCTCACCTAGCTCCTACGAGCAGTACGTC.

This chain links TRBV19 with TRBJ1-1; no clear D. This CDR3 has 14 amino acids. The V end was cut by 3 bases, the J end by 4 bases, with 12 bases between. CDR1 and CDR2 from the germline V gene are LNHDA and SQIVND (reference sequence). CDR3: CASSISRSSTEAFF. CDR3 nucleotides: TGTGCCAGTAGTATTTCGCGGAGTAGCACTGAAGCTTTCTTT. The variable domain in full, with the rest retrieved from reference TRBV19 and TRBJ1-1, is DGGITQSPKYLFRKEGQNVTLSCEQNLNHDAMYWYRQDPGQGLRLIYYSQIVNDFQKGDIAEGYSVSREKKESFPLTVTSAQKNPTAFYLCASSISRSSTEAFFGQGTRLTVV.

J is TRBJ1-5 and V is TRBV6-5, with 7 bases identical to TRBD1. V was pared by 4 bases and J by 6 bases, with 9 bases of the junction left unmatched. This CDR3 is built from 15 residues. CDR1 and CDR2 from the germline V gene are MNHEY and SVGAGI. Here the CDR3 DNA reads TGTGCCAGCAGTTCGGACGACAGGGTCGGTCAGCCCCAGCATTTT. This gives the protein CASSSDDRVGQPQHF.

The V call is TRBV28, the J call TRBJ2-5, with D uncertain. The V and J ends lost 3 bases and 4 bases respectively, with 15 bases between them. Germline V gene sequence: CDR1 MDHEN, CDR2 SYDVKM. The CDR3 has 15 amino acids. The CDR3 spells CASSLGEGLRETQYF. In DNA form, the CDR3 reads TGTGCCAGCAGTTTGGGCGAAGGCTTGAGAGAGACCCAGTACTTC.

The chain is built from TRBV7-2 and TRBJ2-1; 8 bases agree with TRBD2. Germline V CDR1 and CDR2: SGHTA, FQGNSA. The CDR3 runs to 15 residues. The J segment lost 6 bases and the V segment lost 2 bases, leaving 6 bases of the junction unmatched. The CDR3 bases are TGTGCCAGCAGCTTATCGGGACTAGGTACCAATGAGCAGTTCTTC. Residues: CASSLSGLGTNEQFF.

The V call is TRBV5-5, the J call TRBJ2-2, with D maybe TRBD1 (5 bases). From germline, CDR1 is SGHKS and CDR2 YYEKEE (reference sequence). The V and J ends lost 0 bases and 3 bases respectively, with 9 bases between them. CDR3 size: 15 residues. The CDR3 sequence is CASSLAGSDTGELFF. In DNA, the CDR3 is TGTGCCAGCAGCTTGGCAGGGTCGGACACCGGGGAGCTGTTTTTT.

The V gene is TRBV6-6, the J gene TRBJ2-7; 7 bases align to TRBD1. This CDR3 spans 11 amino acids. The junction had 5 bases not matched to a gene; V was cut back by 11 bases and J by 4 bases. Germline V gene data show CDR1 as MNHNY and CDR2 as SVGAGI (reference sequence). CDR3 in amino acids: CAAGGQYEQYV. CDR3 nucleotides: TGTGCCGCAGGGGGACAGTACGAGCAGTACGTC.

The genes are TRBV27 and TRBJ1-4; the D is unclear. The length of the CDR3 is 14 residues. The germline V gene encodes CDR1 MNHEY and CDR2 SMNVEV (reference sequence). Trimming took off 2 bases at V and 11 bases at J, with 15 bases between the two ends. The CDR3 here is CASSLQSGDWKLFF. The CDR3 DNA follows: TGTGCCAGCAGTTTACAGTCCGGGGATTGGAAACTGTTTTTT.

This clone showed up just a few times. The gene calls are TRBV27 and TRBJ2-1; 8 bases match TRBD2. J gave up 7 bases and V 3 bases, and 11 bases lay outside the gene matches. The germline gives CDR1 MNHEY, CDR2 SMNVEV (reference sequence). This CDR3 comprises 16 residues. The CDR3 here is CASSFSGLEGWNEQFF. The CDR3 DNA is TGTGCCAGCAGTTTCTCGGGACTAGAGGGGTGGAATGAGCAGTTCTTC.

This clone was recorded a few times. The rearrangement uses TRBV15 and TRBJ1-1, with TRBD1 as a possible D gene (6 bases). CDR1 LNHNV and CDR2 YYDKDF come from the germline V gene (reference sequence). V lost 1 base to trimming and J lost 12 bases, with 15 bases between them. The CDR3 length is 13 residues. DNA of the CDR3: TGTGCCACCAGCAGAGCTATTCAGGACAGCACTTTCTTT. It translates to CATSRAIQDSTFF.